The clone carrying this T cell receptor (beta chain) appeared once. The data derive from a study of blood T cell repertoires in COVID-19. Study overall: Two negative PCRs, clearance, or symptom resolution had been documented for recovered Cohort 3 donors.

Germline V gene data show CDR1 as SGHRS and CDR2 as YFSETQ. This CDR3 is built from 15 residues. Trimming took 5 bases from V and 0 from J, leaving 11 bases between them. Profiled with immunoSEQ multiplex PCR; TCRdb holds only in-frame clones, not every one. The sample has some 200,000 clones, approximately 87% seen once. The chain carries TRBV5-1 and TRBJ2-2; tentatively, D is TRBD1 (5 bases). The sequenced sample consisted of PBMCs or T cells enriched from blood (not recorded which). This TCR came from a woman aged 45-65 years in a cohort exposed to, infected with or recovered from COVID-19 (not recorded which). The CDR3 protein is CASRPQDPNTGELFF. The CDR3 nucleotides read TGCGCCAGCAGACCACAGGACCCGAACACCGGGGAGCTGTTTTTT.